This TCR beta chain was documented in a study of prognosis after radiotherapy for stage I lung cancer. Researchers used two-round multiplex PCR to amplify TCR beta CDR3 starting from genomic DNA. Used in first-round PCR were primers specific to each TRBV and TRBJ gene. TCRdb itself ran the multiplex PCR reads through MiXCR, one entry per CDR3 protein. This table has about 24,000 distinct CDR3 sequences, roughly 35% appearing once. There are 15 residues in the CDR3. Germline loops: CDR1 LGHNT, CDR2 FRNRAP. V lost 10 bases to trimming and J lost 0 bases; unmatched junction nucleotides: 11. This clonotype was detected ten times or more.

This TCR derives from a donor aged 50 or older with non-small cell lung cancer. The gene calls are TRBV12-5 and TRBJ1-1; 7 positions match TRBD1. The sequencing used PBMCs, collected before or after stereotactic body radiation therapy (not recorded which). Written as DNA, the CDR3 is TGTGCTACAATCGAGCTTACAGGGGTGAACACTGAAGCTTTCTTT. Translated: CATIELTGVNTEAFF.